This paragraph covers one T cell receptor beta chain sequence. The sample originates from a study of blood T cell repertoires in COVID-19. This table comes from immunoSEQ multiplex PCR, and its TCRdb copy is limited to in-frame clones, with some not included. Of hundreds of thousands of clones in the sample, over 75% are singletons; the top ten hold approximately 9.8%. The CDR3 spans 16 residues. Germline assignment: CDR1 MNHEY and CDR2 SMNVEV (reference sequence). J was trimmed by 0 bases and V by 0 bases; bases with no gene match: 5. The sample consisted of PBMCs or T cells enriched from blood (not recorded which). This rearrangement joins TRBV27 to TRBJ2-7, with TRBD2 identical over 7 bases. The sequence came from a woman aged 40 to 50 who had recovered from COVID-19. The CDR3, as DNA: TGTGCCAGCAGTTTATCTGCAGCGGGAACCTCCTACGAGCAGTACTTC. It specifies CASSLSAAGTSYEQYF.